The 14 T cell receptor beta chains below come from one sample, sequenced in a study of shared clonotypes between healthy human individuals. Profiling relied on immunoSEQ multiplex PCR, and the TCRdb table lists in-frame clones only, not all of them. The profile shows roughly 2.2 million clones, about 90% of them singletons. Source material: naive CD4+ T cells from PBMCs. Subset denoted: CD45RA+ positively selected. These receptors were obtained from a man aged 18 to 29 in good health. Some clones in this sample may be carry-over from other donors' samples.

This rearrangement joins TRBV11-2 to TRBJ2-7; 11 bases line up with TRBD2. Per the germline V gene, CDR1 is SGHAT and CDR2 is FQNNGV. The CDR3 consists of 15 residues. With V trimmed by 5 bases and J by 4 bases, 7 bases remained unmatched. In nucleotides, the CDR3 is TGTGCCAGCAGCAAACTAGCGGGAGTTCAATACGAGCAGTACTTC. Translating it yields CASSKLAGVQYEQYF.

The chain uses TRBV9 and TRBJ2-3, with D perhaps being TRBD1 or TRBD2 (6 bases each). V lost 4 bases and J lost 8, with 23 bases in between. CDR1 and CDR2 from the germline V gene are SGDLS and YYNGEE. The CDR3 is 16 amino acids. This chain's CDR3 is CASSPLGGGTRGTQYF. CDR3 in DNA: TGTGCCAGCAGCCCCCTCGGAGGGGGGACAAGGGGTACGCAGTATTTT.

A word on this clone: This sample also contains other DNA sequences that code for the same CDR3. V and J are TRBV6-6 and TRBJ2-1; no clear D. The CDR3 has 10 amino acids. Germline CDR1 is MNHNY and CDR2 is SVGAGI (reference sequence). Deletions cut 8 bases from V and 1 base from J, with 0 bases between. Here the CDR3 reads CASSYNEQFF. The DNA of the CDR3 is TGTGCCAGCTCCTACAATGAGCAGTTCTTC.

In nucleotides, the CDR3 is TGCGCCAGCAGCCACCTGCTGGGGCGGAGTCAAGAGACCCAGTACTTC. Translating it yields CASSHLLGRSQETQYF. The rearrangement joins TRBV4-3 to TRBJ2-5, with D perhaps matching TRBD1 (5 bases). The germline gives CDR1 LGHNA, CDR2 YSLEER. Trimming pared 3 bases from V and 2 bases from J, leaving 16 bases between. The CDR3 contains 16 residues.

V is TRBV5-1 and J is TRBJ2-5, with D unresolved. CDR3 length: 15 residues. V lost 4 bases to trimming and J lost 4 bases, with 17 bases between them. Germline CDR1 is SGHRS and CDR2 is YFSETQ. The CDR3 DNA follows: TGCGCCAGCAGCGCAGACGGTACCCCAGGAGAGACCCAGTACTTC. It codes for CASSADGTPGETQYF.

V is TRBV2 and J is TRBJ2-7; TRBD2 matches at 10 bases. The germline gives CDR1 SNHLY, CDR2 FYNNEI. V gave up 1 base and J gave up 3 bases; unmatched junction bases: 6. There are 16 residues in the CDR3. In nucleotides, the CDR3 is TGTGCCAGCAGTGAAGGAATAGCGGGAGGTGTCTACGAGCAGTACTTC. It is translated as CASSEGIAGGVYEQYF.

The V call is TRBV29-1, the J call TRBJ1-2; D unclear. Between the trimmed V and J ends, which lost 5 bases and 8 bases, there was a span of 30 bases. CDR1 and CDR2 from the germline V gene are SQVTM and ANQGSEA. The CDR3 length is 17 residues. The CDR3 nucleotides read TGCAGCGTTTCGTACTCCCCCCATGAACCTCTATCCGGCGGCTACACCTTC. Translation: CSVSYSPHEPLSGGYTF. The full variable domain, its missing parts supplied by reference TRBV29-1 and TRBJ1-2, is SAVISQKPSRDICQRGTSLTIQCQVDSQVTMMFWYRQQPGQSLTLIATANQGSEATYESGFVIDKFPISRPNLTFSTLTVSNMSPEDSSIYLCSVSYSPHEPLSGGYTFGSGTRLTVV.

V is TRBV5-1 and J is TRBJ2-1; D is perhaps TRBD1 (6 bases). Germline V gives CDR1 SGHRS, CDR2 YFSETQ. V lost 1 base to trimming and J lost 7 bases, with 12 bases between them. The CDR3 is made up of 14 amino acids. The CDR3, as DNA: TGCGCCAGCAGCTTGTTACAGGGCAGGAATGAGCAGTTCTTC. Translating it yields CASSLLQGRNEQFF.

The chain joins TRBV7-3 to TRBJ2-3, with 10 positions matching TRBD2. From germline, CDR1 is SGHTA and CDR2 FQGTGA. V was clipped by 3 bases and J by 4 bases; unmatched bases: 19. The CDR3 is 20 residues long. Here the CDR3 reads CASSFKPQGGAGGRADTQYF. CDR3 nucleotide sequence: TGTGCCAGCAGCTTCAAGCCCCAAGGGGGAGCGGGAGGGCGGGCAGATACGCAGTATTTT.

This clone was seen once. The rearrangement links TRBV7-8 to TRBJ2-1, with D unclear. This CDR3 has 14 amino acids. Germline CDR1 is SGHVS and CDR2 is FQNEAQ. V gave up 4 bases and J gave up 2 bases, with 9 bases separating them. CDR3 coding DNA: TGTGCCAGCAGCTACATCGACCCCTACAATGAGCAGTTCTTC. It is translated as CASSYIDPYNEQFF.

The V call is TRBV5-4, the J call TRBJ1-1; the D is unclear. Germline assignment: CDR1 SGHNT and CDR2 YYREEE (reference sequence). Trimming took 0 bases from V and 0 from J, leaving 9 bases between them. There are 15 residues in the CDR3. The CDR3 is CASSLGSQMNTEAFF. The CDR3 DNA reads as TGTGCCAGCAGCTTGGGTTCGCAAATGAACACTGAAGCTTTCTTT.

The chain carries TRBV29-1 and TRBJ2-7; D is uncertain. The germline V gene has CDR1 SQVTM and CDR2 ANQGSEA. This CDR3 region has 16 residues. V was clipped by 1 base and J by 1 base, with 17 bases between them. The CDR3 DNA sequence: TGCAGCGTTGAAGCCGGTACTGGAGCTAGGTCCTACGAGCAGTACTTC. Amino acids: CSVEAGTGARSYEQYF.

The gene calls are TRBV5-5 and TRBJ2-7; D is perhaps TRBD2 (6 bases). Germline CDR1 and CDR2: SGHKS and YYEKEE (reference sequence). The CDR3 extends over 12 amino acids. The V and J ends lost 2 bases and 7 bases respectively, with 10 bases between them. In DNA form, the CDR3 reads TGTGCCAGCAGCTTCGGGCGGGGAGAGCAGTACTTC. Protein: CASSFGRGEQYF.

As to this clone: The same CDR3 can be traced to other DNA sequences in this sample. The CDR3: CSASPDNEQFF. The CDR3 DNA follows: TGCAGTGCTAGCCCCGACAATGAGCAGTTCTTC. The J gene is TRBJ2-1, the V gene TRBV20-1; no reliable D call. The ends were cut back, 3 bases at V and 5 bases at J, with 5 bases in the middle. The CDR3 runs 11 residues. Per germline, CDR1 DFQATT and CDR2 SNEGSKA (reference sequence).